The 25 T cell receptor beta chains below come from one sample, sequenced in a study of cytomegalovirus exposure and HLA in healthy donors. Both 60 Vbeta primers and 13 Jbeta primers went into the PCR. The repertoire was sequenced with immunoSEQ multiplex PCR; TCRdb's copy has only in-frame clones and lacks some. The table includes around 170,000 clones, about 80% detected once. The source material was PBMCs. The receptors were gathered from a woman aged 45-60 years in good health and CMV-seropositive.

V usage is TRBV5-1 and J usage is TRBJ2-1; 10 bases agree with TRBD1. V was pared by 1 base and J by 4 bases, with 20 bases of the junction left unmatched. CDR1 and CDR2 from the germline V gene are SGHRS and YFSETQ. The CDR3 runs to 21 residues. CDR3 region: CASSLSRGGTGADYKYNEQFF. CDR3 nucleotide sequence: TGCGCCAGCAGCTTGAGTAGGGGCGGGACAGGGGCGGATTACAAATACAATGAGCAGTTCTTC.

This sequence joins TRBV2 and TRBJ2-4; perhaps TRBD1 as D (6 bases). From germline, CDR1 is SNHLY and CDR2 FYNNEI. The length of the CDR3 is 14 residues. The V end was cut by 11 bases, the J end by 3 bases, with 17 bases between. The CDR3 loop reads CAARPGQDKNIQYF. CDR3 DNA: TGTGCCGCGCGACCGGGACAAGACAAAAACATTCAGTACTTC.

The rearrangement links TRBV11-2 to TRBJ2-3; 7 nucleotides match TRBD2. This CDR3 contains 15 residues. The germline CDR1 and CDR2 sequences are SGHAT and FQNNGV. V was clipped by 7 bases and J by 3 bases; unmatched bases: 10. The CDR3 nucleotides are TGTGCCAGCACCCCTTCGACGGGGGGTACAGATACGCAGTATTTT. This sequence encodes CASTPSTGGTDTQYF.

This chain links TRBV10-3 with TRBJ2-5; 11 bases are shared with TRBD2. The V gene's germline CDR1 is ENHRY and CDR2 SYGVKD. Trimming cost V 2 bases and J 3 bases; bases outside gene matches: 2. The CDR3 consists of 15 residues. Here the CDR3 reads CAISEVLAGEETQYF. The CDR3 DNA follows: TGTGCCATCAGTGAGGTACTAGCGGGGGAAGAGACCCAGTACTTC.

The chain combines TRBV4-2 with TRBJ2-2; 13 bases are shared with TRBD2. The ends lost 3 bases at V and 5 bases at J; junction bases unmatched: 6. Germline CDR1 and CDR2: LGHNA and YNFKEQ. The CDR3 totals 17 residues. CDR3: CASSQELAGGVTGELFF. In DNA, the CDR3 is TGTGCCAGCAGCCAGGAACTAGCGGGGGGGGTAACCGGGGAGCTGTTTTTT.

The chain combines TRBV9 with TRBJ1-4; TRBD1 matches at 9 bases. Per the germline V gene, CDR1 is SGDLS and CDR2 is YYNGEE. The CDR3 length is 15 residues. With V trimmed by 1 base and J by 7 bases, 5 bases remained unmatched. The CDR3 bases are TGTGCCAGCAGCGTACGACAGGGGGAAGGTGAAAAACTGTTTTTT. Protein product: CASSVRQGEGEKLFF.

V is TRBV18 and J is TRBJ2-5; TRBD1 aligns across 7 bases. The last part of the DNA fits TRBJ2-7 better; the J call may be wrong. Germline V lookup: CDR1 KGHSH, CDR2 LQKENI. The CDR3 consists of 13 residues. The CDR3 coding sequence is TGTGCCAGCTCACCGAGACAGGGATCCGAGCAGTACTTC. Translation gives CASSPRQGSEQYF.

CDR3 DNA sequence: TGTGCCAGCAGCCCAAGGGGCGGGGTTCAGAACACCGGGGAGCTGTTTTTT. Residues: CASSPRGGVQNTGELFF. The chain has TRBV9 and TRBJ2-2, with D perhaps TRBD2 (6 bases). Germline CDR1 and CDR2: SGDLS and YYNGEE. The V end was cut by 4 bases, the J end by 1 base, with 17 bases between. CDR3 length: 17 amino acids. Full variable domain (rest looked up from reference TRBV9 and TRBJ2-2): DSGVTQTPKHLITATGQRVTLRCSPRSGDLSVYWYQQSLDQGLQFLIQYYNGEERAKGNILERFSAQQFPDLHSELNLSSLELGDSALYFCASSPRGGVQNTGELFFGEGSRLTVL.

This clone was seen just once. V usage is TRBV10-3 and J usage is TRBJ1-2; D not resolved. Germline values: CDR1 ENHRY, CDR2 SYGVKD. The CDR3 loop spans 14 amino acids. Trimming pared 10 bases from V and 5 bases from J, leaving 20 bases between. CDR3 DNA sequence: TGTGCCAGCAAGTTTCCGAACAGCTTATATGGCTACACCTTC. Its protein is CASKFPNSLYGYTF.

This clone was seen only once. The chain joins TRBV7-2 to TRBJ1-3; possibly TRBD1 for D (5 bases). The CDR3 totals 13 residues. Germline assignment: CDR1 SGHTA and CDR2 FQGNSA. V lost 6 bases to trimming and J lost 5 bases, with 11 bases between them. In DNA, the CDR3 is TGTGCCAGCAGAACGGCAGGGCGAAACACCATATATTTT. This sequence encodes CASRTAGRNTIYF. Based on the CDR3 plus reference TRBV7-2 and TRBJ1-3, the full variable domain is GAGVSQSPSNKVTEKGKDVELRCDPISGHTALYWYRQSLGQGLEFLIYFQGNSAPDKSGLPSDRFSAERTGGSVSTLTIQRTQQEDSAVYLCASRTAGRNTIYFGEGSWLTVV.

This chain joins TRBV4-1 and TRBJ2-3; the D gene is possibly TRBD1 (5 bases). V lost 1 base, J lost 5 bases, and 7 bases lay in between. Germline V CDR1 and CDR2: MGHRA, YSYEKL. This CDR3 is 13 amino acids long. CDR3 amino acids: CASSQGRGDTQYF. The CDR3 DNA sequence: TGCGCCAGCAGCCAAGGTAGGGGAGATACGCAGTATTTT.

The chain combines TRBV7-9 with TRBJ1-2; D gene uncertain. Germline CDR1 and CDR2: SEHNR and FQNEAQ (reference sequence). There are 14 residues in the CDR3. V lost 5 bases and J 5 bases, leaving 15 bases between the germline ends. CDR3 coding DNA: TGTGCCAGCAGCCCCCCGGCCCGAGGGTATGGCTACACCTTC. Protein product: CASSPPARGYGYTF.

On this clone itself: One end of the junction is discordant with germline, which a read error may explain. The V and J genes are TRBV4-1 and TRBJ1-6, with D perhaps matching TRBD1 (6 bases). Germline lookup yields CDR1 MGHRA and CDR2 YSYEKL. The CDR3 spans 15 residues. As DNA, the CDR3 is TGCGCCAGCAGCCGAAGGGACATTGCAAATTCACCCCCCCACTTT. Its translation: CASSRRDIANSPPHF.

The chain is built from TRBV7-3 and TRBJ2-1; 8 bases are a match to TRBD1. The V gene end was trimmed by 2 bases and the J gene end by 0 bases; junction bases not matched to a gene: 6. Germline CDR1 is SGHTA and CDR2 is FQGTGA. CDR3 length: 17 amino acids. CDR3 loop: CASSLLWDRSSYNEQFF. The CDR3 coding sequence is TGTGCCAGCAGCTTACTTTGGGACAGGAGCTCCTACAATGAGCAGTTCTTC.

CDR3 in DNA: TGTGCCAGCAGCGCAGGAGCCAAAAACATTCAGTACTTC. Amino acids: CASSAGAKNIQYF. The rearrangement links TRBV9 to TRBJ2-4; D not certain. The V gene's germline CDR1 is SGDLS and CDR2 YYNGEE. V dropped 3 bases and J dropped 0 bases, with 4 bases sitting between them. The CDR3 consists of 13 residues.

The chain carries TRBV6-5 and TRBJ2-1, with D possibly being TRBD1 (5 bases). There are 16 residues in the CDR3. V dropped 0 bases and J dropped 8 bases, with 17 bases sitting between them. CDR1 and CDR2 from the germline V gene are MNHEY and SVGAGI. The CDR3 coding sequence is TGTGCCAGCAGTTACTCGAAGAAGACAGTCGGCGATGAGCAGTTCTTC. As protein: CASSYSKKTVGDEQFF.

J is TRBJ2-6 and V is TRBV28; possible D gene TRBD2, 6 bases. V gave up 1 base and J gave up 0 bases, with 13 bases separating them. Germline loops: CDR1 MDHEN, CDR2 SYDVKM. The length of the CDR3 is 18 residues. CDR3 sequence reads: CASSLYGLGSSGANVLTF. The CDR3 DNA is TGTGCCAGCAGTTTATATGGCCTCGGGAGCTCTGGGGCCAACGTCCTGACTTTC.

The CDR3 nucleotides read TGTGCCAGCAGTTCTTTAACGAGTGGGGCCAACGTCCTGACTTTC. As protein: CASSSLTSGANVLTF. This chain joins TRBV6-6 and TRBJ2-6, with D hard to call. CDR1 is MNHNY and CDR2 is SVGAGI in the germline V gene (reference sequence). The CDR3 sequence is 15 residues long. V was cut by 4 bases and J by 3 bases, with 10 bases left in between.

This clone appeared once. The V and J genes are TRBV6-6 and TRBJ2-3; D call uncertain. Germline CDR1 reads MNHNY; CDR2 reads SVGAGI (reference sequence). The CDR3 sequence is 14 residues long. V was pared by 4 bases and J by 3 bases, with 11 bases between. CDR3 protein: CASSFWSETDTQYF. CDR3 DNA: TGTGCCAGCAGTTTTTGGAGTGAAACAGATACGCAGTATTTT.

The chain employs TRBV5-1 and TRBJ2-5, with TRBD2 matching over 9 bases. The CDR3 consists of 16 residues. V trimming: 0 bases; J trimming: 5 bases; junction bases outside the gene matches: 8. Germline V lookup: CDR1 SGHRS, CDR2 YFSETQ. Here the CDR3 reads CASSLAPSGVSETQYF. CDR3 in DNA: TGCGCCAGCAGCTTGGCCCCTAGCGGGGTTTCGGAGACCCAGTACTTC. Full variable domain (missing parts from reference TRBV5-1 and TRBJ2-5): KAGVTQTPRYLIKTRGQQVTLSCSPISGHRSVSWYQQTPGQGLQFLFEYFSETQRNKGNFPGRFSGRQFSNSRSEMNVSTLELGDSALYLCASSLAPSGVSETQYFGPGTRLLVL.

The chain is built from TRBV6-5 and TRBJ2-5; no clear D gene. The closer fit of TRBJ2-7 to the DNA end suggests the J call may be wrong. CDR1 is MNHEY and CDR2 is SVGAGI in the germline V gene. The CDR3 consists of 16 residues. The CDR3 region is CASSYSIRPSSYEQYF. The CDR3, as DNA: TGTGCCAGCAGTTACTCGATCAGGCCCTCCTCCTACGAGCAGTACTTC.

The chain employs TRBV27 and TRBJ2-5, with TRBD1 identical over 12 bases. Trimming removed 6 bases from V and 5 bases from J; junction bases left unmatched: 7. CDR1 MNHEY and CDR2 SMNVEV come from the germline V gene (reference sequence). This CDR3 comprises 15 residues. The DNA of the CDR3 is TGTGCCAGCAGCAAGGGACAGGGGGCTTTGGAGACCCAGTACTTC. It yields the protein CASSKGQGALETQYF.

The chain carries TRBV28 and TRBJ1-2; 10 bases are a match to TRBD1. V dropped 5 bases and J dropped 0; count of bases not matched to a gene: 9. Germline assignment: CDR1 MDHEN and CDR2 SYDVKM. The CDR3 is 17 residues long. The CDR3 nucleotides read TGTGCCAGCAGTCCACCGGGACAGGGGTTGGCTAACTATGGCTACACCTTC. Translating it yields CASSPPGQGLANYGYTF.

The CDR3 loop is CASRTSGFYNEQFF. The CDR3 nucleotides are TGTGCCAGCCGGACTAGCGGGTTTTACAATGAGCAGTTCTTC. This chain connects TRBV6-1 to TRBJ2-1, with 11 bases identical to TRBD2. From germline, CDR1 is MNHNS and CDR2 SASEGT. CDR3 length: 14 amino acids. The V segment lost 8 bases and the J segment 4 bases; nucleotides outside the gene matches: 4.

The chain is built from TRBV5-6 and TRBJ1-6, with 7 bases fitting TRBD1. V dropped 4 bases and J dropped 1; count of bases not matched to a gene: 5. This CDR3 contains 16 residues. From germline, CDR1 is SGHDT and CDR2 YYEEEE. The CDR3 protein is CASSGEQGSYNSPLHF. The CDR3 DNA reads TGTGCCAGCAGCGGGGAACAGGGGTCCTATAATTCACCCCTCCACTTT.